These 20 T cell receptor beta chains were all obtained from the same sample, sequenced in a study of identifying expanded T cells in peripheral blood. Sequencing used immunoSEQ multiplex PCR; TCRdb keeps in-frame clones, though not all of them. Among 50,000 to 75,000 clones, around 87% were seen once, and the ten largest hold around 4.7%. Sequences were obtained from blood. These receptors all come from a person aged 18 to 70 in good health.

This chain connects TRBV25-1 to TRBJ2-7, with D possibly TRBD2 on 5 matching bases. With 8 bases removed from V and 3 bases from J, the gap between germline ends came to 17 bases. This CDR3 spans 14 amino acids. In germline, CDR1 is MGHDK, CDR2 SYGVNS. CDR3 in DNA: TGTGCCAGCCGGTCAGTAGCGACTCTCTACGAGCAGTACTTC. Translation gives CASRSVATLYEQYF.

The chain has TRBV27 and TRBJ1-5, with a weak D call TRBD1 (5 bases). CDR1 is MNHEY and CDR2 is SMNVEV in the germline V gene (reference sequence). The V end lost 5 bases, the J end lost 6 bases, and 14 bases lay between the germline ends. This CDR3 contains 14 residues. In DNA, the CDR3 is TGTGCCAGCAGTGTTCAGGGTTTAGGTCAGCCCCAGCATTTT. Translation gives CASSVQGLGQPQHF.

This sequence joins TRBV30 and TRBJ2-7, with D unclear. The germline gives CDR1 GTSNPN, CDR2 SVGIG (reference sequence). The CDR3 extends over 10 amino acids. V was shortened by 5 bases and J by 2 bases, with 4 bases between the two germline ends. In DNA form, the CDR3 reads TGTGCCTGGGGGGCCTACGAGCAGTACTTC. It translates to CAWGAYEQYF.

The genes are TRBV7-2 and TRBJ2-2, with TRBD2 as a possible D gene (7 bases). Trimming removed 5 bases at V and 2 bases at J, with 15 bases between. The CDR3 spans 16 residues. Germline CDR1 reads SGHTA; CDR2 reads FQGNSA. CDR3 sequence: CASSPPGGKNTGELFF. CDR3 sequence (DNA): TGTGCCAGCAGCCCCCCGGGGGGCAAAAACACCGGGGAGCTGTTTTTT. The full variable domain, in which reference TRBV7-2 and TRBJ2-2 provide the parts outside the CDR3, is GAGVSQSPSNKVTEKGKDVELRCDPISGHTALYWYRQSLGQGLEFLIYFQGNSAPDKSGLPSDRFSAERTGGSVSTLTIQRTQQEDSAVYLCASSPPGGKNTGELFFGEGSRLTVL.

Points on this clone: This sample includes further DNA sequences coding for the same CDR3. This chain links TRBV6-4 with TRBJ2-3; the match to TRBD2 covers 10 bases. From germline, CDR1 is MRHNA and CDR2 SNTAGT. With V trimmed by 0 bases and J by 3 bases, 0 bases remained unmatched. The CDR3 is made up of 15 amino acids. CDR3 in amino acids: CASSDSSGGTDTQYF. CDR3 in DNA: TGTGCCAGCAGTGACTCTAGCGGGGGGACAGATACGCAGTATTTT.

V is TRBV4-2 and J is TRBJ2-2; 9 bases are shared with TRBD1. The CDR3 is 17 amino acids. Unmatched junction bases numbered 6, after V lost 0 bases and J lost 4 bases. Germline CDR1 and CDR2: LGHNA and YNFKEQ. CDR3 DNA sequence: TGTGCCAGCAGCCAAGATATGGGACAGGGTGGCACCGGGGAGCTGTTTTTT. Translating it yields CASSQDMGQGGTGELFF.

The chain combines TRBV28 with TRBJ2-3, with 7 bases fitting TRBD2. The germline gives CDR1 MDHEN, CDR2 SYDVKM. V shed 8 bases, J shed 2 bases, and the junction held 7 bases outside the gene matches. The CDR3 totals 14 residues. The CDR3 here is CASSFAGVTDTQYF. In DNA, the CDR3 is TGTGCCAGCTCTTTCGCGGGAGTCACAGATACGCAGTATTTT. The full variable domain, its missing parts supplied by reference TRBV28 and TRBJ2-3, is DVKVTQSSRYLVKRTGEKVFLECVQDMDHENMFWYRQDPGLGLRLIYFSYDVKMKEKGDIPEGYSVSREKKERFSLILESASTNQTSMYLCASSFAGVTDTQYFGPGTRLTVL.

The chain joins TRBV6-6 to TRBJ1-1; D ambiguous. Between the trimmed V and J ends, which lost 6 bases and 5 bases, there was a span of 16 bases. CDR1 is MNHNY and CDR2 is SVGAGI in the germline V gene (reference sequence). This CDR3 spans 14 amino acids. This chain's CDR3 is CASRSQREMTEAFF. In nucleotides, the CDR3 is TGTGCCAGCAGGTCACAGAGGGAAATGACTGAAGCTTTCTTT.

The CDR3 loop reads CASSPPSSETQYF. The CDR3 DNA is TGTGCCAGCAGCCCCCCGTCCTCGGAGACCCAGTACTTC. The chain combines TRBV7-9 with TRBJ2-5; unclear D gene. This CDR3 spans 13 amino acids. V shed 5 bases and J shed 5 bases, with 12 bases lying between them. Germline CDR1 is SEHNR and CDR2 is FQNEAQ (reference sequence).

V is TRBV7-2 and J is TRBJ2-7; 7 bases are a match to TRBD1. The CDR3 is 15 residues long. V shed 4 bases and J 2 bases; nucleotides not matched to a gene: 8. Germline CDR1 is SGHTA and CDR2 is FQGNSA. CDR3: CASSSPGTATYEQYF. DNA of the CDR3: TGTGCCAGCAGCTCGCCCGGGACAGCGACCTACGAGCAGTACTTC.

The chain uses TRBV7-2 and TRBJ2-1; D is unresolved. CDR1 is SGHTA and CDR2 is FQGNSA in the germline V gene. The CDR3 extends over 18 amino acids. Trimming left V 1 base short and J 0 bases short, with 16 bases between. This chain's CDR3 is CASSLVATRSNSYNEQFF. The CDR3 DNA reads as TGTGCCAGCAGCTTAGTGGCAACGCGGAGTAACTCCTACAATGAGCAGTTCTTC. The variable domain in full, with the rest retrieved from reference TRBV7-2 and TRBJ2-1, is GAGVSQSPSNKVTEKGKDVELRCDPISGHTALYWYRQSLGQGLEFLIYFQGNSAPDKSGLPSDRFSAERTGGSVSTLTIQRTQQEDSAVYLCASSLVATRSNSYNEQFFGPGTRLTVL.

The rearrangement uses TRBV9 and TRBJ2-1; D is possibly TRBD2 (6 bases). There are 14 residues in the CDR3. The V end was cut by 0 bases, the J end by 8 bases, with 12 bases between. The germline V gene has CDR1 SGDLS and CDR2 YYNGEE. The CDR3 reads CASSVEGLTYEQFF. The CDR3 coding sequence is TGTGCCAGCAGCGTAGAAGGACTAACATATGAGCAGTTCTTC.

The rearrangement links TRBV5-1 to TRBJ2-2; 8 bases align to TRBD1. V gave up 5 bases and J gave up 3 bases; unmatched junction bases: 9. The length of the CDR3 is 16 residues. The germline gives CDR1 SGHRS, CDR2 YFSETQ. As DNA, the CDR3 is TGCGCCAGCAGTCCGCAGGGGGCGCGGGACACCGGGGAGCTGTTTTTT. This encodes CASSPQGARDTGELFF. The whole variable domain, filled in from reference TRBV5-1 and TRBJ2-2, reads KAGVTQTPRYLIKTRGQQVTLSCSPISGHRSVSWYQQTPGQGLQFLFEYFSETQRNKGNFPGRFSGRQFSNSRSEMNVSTLELGDSALYLCASSPQGARDTGELFFGEGSRLTVL.

The chain recombines TRBV5-4 with TRBJ1-4, with D unclear. CDR1 and CDR2 from the germline V gene are SGHNT and YYREEE (reference sequence). V lost 2 bases to trimming and J lost 4 bases, with 12 bases between them. The CDR3 runs to 15 residues. The CDR3 sequence is CASSFDGGRNEKLFF. The CDR3 DNA is TGTGCCAGCAGCTTTGACGGCGGTCGTAATGAAAAACTGTTTTTT.

This clone showed up just once. The chain combines TRBV2 with TRBJ1-1; no clear D gene. Germline-derived CDR1 and CDR2 are SNHLY and FYNNEI. CDR3 size: 14 residues. The V end was cut by 4 bases, the J end by 4 bases, with 13 bases between. CDR3: CASSVEGRGTEAFF. The CDR3 DNA sequence: TGTGCCAGCAGTGTGGAAGGCCGGGGCACTGAAGCTTTCTTT.

This chain links TRBV21-1 with TRBJ1-6; TRBD1 is the table's D call and was not checked against the DNA. TRBV21-1 is labeled a pseudogene. The CDR3 is 15 amino acids. The CDR3: CASSKSQGLDSPLHF. CDR3 nucleotides: TGTGCCAGCAGCAAAAGTCAGGGCCTTGATTCACCCCTCCACTTT.

The V and J genes are TRBV6-4 and TRBJ2-1; maybe TRBD1 (5 bases). The germline CDR1 and CDR2 sequences are MRHNA and SNTAGT. With 2 bases removed from V and 7 bases from J, the gap between germline ends came to 15 bases. The CDR3 is made up of 15 amino acids. The CDR3 nucleotides are TGTGCCAGCAGTGACGCGGCAGGGATTGGGAATGAGCAGTTCTTC. Translating gives CASSDAAGIGNEQFF.

V gene TRBV2 combines with J gene TRBJ1-2; D is unresolved. V shed 2 bases and J shed 1 base, with 11 bases lying between them. The CDR3 length is 15 residues. The V gene's germline CDR1 is SNHLY and CDR2 FYNNEI. The CDR3 region is CASSENFQINYGYTF. For the CDR3, the DNA is TGTGCCAGCAGTGAAAACTTTCAGATTAACTATGGCTACACCTTC.

V gene TRBV5-1 combines with J gene TRBJ2-3; D could derive from TRBD1 or TRBD2 (5 bases each). V shed 4 bases and J shed 0 bases, with 21 bases lying between them. CDR3 size: 18 residues. In germline, CDR1 is SGHRS, CDR2 YFSETQ. The CDR3 region is CASSLGTSSTLSTDTQYF. The CDR3, as DNA: TGCGCCAGCAGCCTTGGGACCTCGAGCACGCTTAGCACAGATACGCAGTATTTT.

This chain joins TRBV5-6 and TRBJ2-7, with 12 nucleotides matching TRBD2. CDR3 length: 16 amino acids. V lost 2 bases and J lost 3; bases outside the gene matches: 6. Germline V gives CDR1 SGHDT, CDR2 YYEEEE. CDR3 nucleotide sequence: TGTGCCAGCAGCTTTCGGCTAGCGGGAGGGAACTACGAGCAGTACTTC. It translates to CASSFRLAGGNYEQYF.